This T cell receptor (beta chain) was captured by sequencing in a study of T cell responses to AZD1222 COVID-19 vaccine. V dropped 2 bases and J dropped 5 bases, with 7 bases sitting between them. CDR3 length: 13 residues. Germline V gene lookup returns CDR1 MGHRA and CDR2 YSYEKL. The protocol was immunoSEQ multiplex PCR, while the TCRdb copy is restricted to in-frame clones and leaves out a portion. The sample gives tens of thousands of clones, approximately 90% of which show up once; approximately 11% is in the top ten. This clonotype was obtained from an adult in good health. The V gene is TRBV4-1, the J gene TRBJ1-5; D is perhaps TRBD1 (6 bases). Here the sequenced sample was peripheral blood, taken on day 0 of AZD1222 vaccination. Here the CDR3 reads CASSQRTDQPQHF. The CDR3 DNA sequence: TGCGCCAGCAGCCAACGGACAGATCAGCCCCAGCATTTT.